A selection of T cell receptor beta chains follows, all from one sample in a study of cytomegalovirus exposure and HLA in healthy donors. Generated by immunoSEQ multiplex PCR, the TCRdb table keeps only in-frame clones and is missing some. Of around 120,000 clones in the sample, 70% to 90% were seen once. The specimen sequenced was PBMCs. Receptor source: a boy aged 5-17 years in good health and CMV-seronegative. Each CDR3 is given with its conserved first and last residue. A D gene is named only where the DNA matches it firmly. Some rows have no size entry. The others give once, few or many, or a class for an expanded clone.

>-|TRBV28|-|TRBJ2-1
CASSPRLARRDEQFF
TGTGCCAGCAGTCCGCGGCTAGCCCGTAGGGATGAGCAGTTCTTC
>-|TRBV7-9|-|TRBJ1-1
CASSPGGNTEAFF
TGTGCCAGCAGCCCCGGAGGAAACACTGAAGCTTTCTTT
>-|TRBV2|-|TRBJ2-5
CASREGGLPQETQYF
TGTGCCAGCAGAGAGGGAGGACTACCACAAGAGACCCAGTACTTC
>-|TRBV30|TRBD1|TRBJ2-7
CAWSVKGARYEQYF
TGTGCCTGGAGTGTTAAGGGGGCGCGGTACGAGCAGTACTTC
>-|TRBV4-3|-|TRBJ2-4
CASSQDILTGLAKNIQYF
TGCGCCAGCAGCCAAGATATTCTTACGGGTCTAGCCAAAAACATTCAGTACTTC
>-|TRBV19|-|TRBJ1-3
CASSILLGQGNTIYF
TGTGCCAGTAGTATCTTATTGGGGCAGGGGAACACCATATATTTT
>-|TRBV15|TRBD1|TRBJ1-1
CATSTITGEASRAFF
TGTGCCACCAGCACGATCACAGGGGAAGCAAGTCGAGCTTTCTTT
>-|TRBV4-3|-|TRBJ1-5
CASSQDPWAEVDQPQHF
TGCGCCAGCAGCCAAGATCCATGGGCAGAAGTGGATCAGCCCCAGCATTTT
>-|TRBV5-4|TRBD2|TRBJ2-2
CASGGRERADTGELFF
TGTGCCAGCGGAGGGCGGGAGCGGGCGGACACCGGGGAGCTGTTTTTT
>once|TRBV9|TRBD1|TRBJ2-1
CASGTGIGDEQFF
TGTGCCAGCGGGACAGGGATTGGCGATGAGCAGTTCTTC
>-|TRBV19|TRBD1|TRBJ1-5
CASSILWTGDNQPQHF
TGTGCCAGTAGTATTCTTTGGACAGGGGACAATCAGCCCCAGCATTTT
>-|TRBV10-3|TRBD1|TRBJ2-5
CAIRAGQDQETQYF
TGTGCCATCAGAGCCGGACAGGATCAAGAGACCCAGTACTTC
>-|TRBV9|TRBD2|TRBJ2-1
CASSVGSGSSNEQFF
TGTGCCAGCAGCGTGGGTAGCGGGAGTTCGAATGAGCAGTTCTTC
>-|TRBV6-5|-|TRBJ2-2
CASSEGDQTGELFF
TGTGCCAGTTCGGAGGGCGATCAAACCGGGGAGCTGTTTTTT
>-|TRBV14|-|TRBJ1-6
CASSQTDSQNSPLHF
TGTGCCAGCAGCCAGACGGACAGCCAAAATTCACCCCTCCACTTT
>-|TRBV6-1|TRBD1|TRBJ1-4
CASSGRTGGLPGYEKLFF
TGTGCCAGCAGTGGGAGAACAGGGGGGCTACCGGGATATGAAAAACTGTTTTTT
>-|TRBV4-2|-|TRBJ2-1
CASSQGSFLRHEQFF
TGTGCCAGCAGCCAAGGATCGTTCTTGAGGCATGAGCAGTTCTTC
>-|TRBV9|-|TRBJ2-7
CASSVGQTYNEQYF
TGTGCCAGCAGCGTCGGACAGACGTACAACGAGCAGTACTTC
>-|TRBV4-1|TRBD1|TRBJ2-7
CASSQPGQGRNEQYF
TGCGCCAGCAGCCAACCGGGACAGGGAAGAAACGAGCAGTACTTC
>-|TRBV4-2|-|TRBJ2-2
CASSQEVRGALTGELFF
TGTGCCAGCAGCCAAGAGGTCCGGGGGGCCCTTACCGGGGAGCTGTTTTTT
>few|TRBV7-9|-|TRBJ1-5
CASSPGNQPQHF
TGTGCCAGCAGCCCCGGCAATCAGCCCCAGCATTTT
>-|TRBV27|-|TRBJ2-2
CASSSKTSVGELFF
TGTGCCAGCAGTTCAAAAACTAGTGTCGGGGAGCTGTTTTTT
>-|TRBV9|-|TRBJ1-2
CASSDRVFGYTF
TGTGCCAGCAGCGACAGGGTTTTTGGCTACACCTTC
>-|TRBV4-1|-|TRBJ2-1
CASSPGGLSYNEQFF
TGCGCCAGCAGCCCTGGCGGCCTCTCCTACAATGAGCAGTTCTTC
>-|TRBV7-9|TRBD1|TRBJ2-7
CASRRQGTGYEQYF
TGTGCCAGCAGAAGACAGGGAACCGGGTACGAGCAGTACTTC
>-|TRBV4-2|-|TRBJ1-2
CASSQGEGTHYGYTF
TGTGCCAGCAGCCAAGGGGAGGGGACACACTATGGCTACACCTTC
>few|TRBV6-1|-|TRBJ1-5
CASIEGSEPQHF
TGTGCCAGCATTGAGGGTAGCGAGCCCCAGCATTTT
>-|TRBV11-2|-|TRBJ2-6
CASRRTGSGANVLTF
TGTGCCAGCAGACGAACGGGGAGTGGGGCCAACGTCCTGACTTTC
>-|TRBV7-2|-|TRBJ2-7
CASSSLEIYEQYF
TGTGCCAGCAGCTCGCTCGAGATCTACGAGCAGTACTTC
>-|TRBV6-5|-|TRBJ2-2
CASSQGQTNTGELFF
TGTGCCAGCAGTCAAGGACAGACGAACACCGGGGAGCTGTTTTTT
>-|TRBV6-1|TRBD1|TRBJ2-7
CASKDRAPYEQYF
TGTGCCAGCAAAGACAGGGCGCCCTACGAGCAGTACTTC
>-|TRBV5-1|TRBD1|TRBJ1-2
CASSALGQGDYGYTF
TGCGCCAGCAGTGCTCTCGGACAGGGAGACTATGGCTACACCTTC
>-|TRBV5-6|TRBD2|TRBJ2-3
CASSLSGGPTDTQYF
TGTGCCAGCAGCTTGTCGGGGGGGCCAACAGATACGCAGTATTTT
>-|TRBV9|-|TRBJ2-6
CASSSRDNSGANVLTF
TGTGCCAGCAGCTCCCGGGACAACTCTGGGGCCAACGTCCTGACTTTC
>-|TRBV6-5|TRBD2|TRBJ2-1
CASKPGDYYNEQFF
TGTGCCAGCAAACCGGGGGACTATTACAATGAGCAGTTCTTC
>-|TRBV7-3|TRBD1|TRBJ2-7
CASSVGTGDLGEQYF
TGTGCCAGCAGCGTAGGGACAGGGGATTTGGGCGAGCAGTACTTC
>-|TRBV29-1|TRBD2|TRBJ2-7
CSVVRAGEYEQYF
TGCAGCGTTGTGCGAGCGGGGGAGTACGAGCAGTACTTC
>-|TRBV2|-|TRBJ2-7
CASRGAQQYF
TGTGCCAGTCGGGGGGCTCAGCAGTACTTC
>-|TRBV4-3|-|TRBJ2-2
CASSQDGATGELFF
TGCGCCAGCAGCCAAGACGGAGCCACCGGGGAGCTGTTTTTT
>few|TRBV6-5|-|TRBJ2-7
CASSPGGEQYF
TGTGCCAGCAGTCCTGGGGGGGAGCAGTACTTC
>-|TRBV5-1|TRBD2|TRBJ2-7
CASSWGTSGYEQYF
TGCGCCAGCAGCTGGGGGACTAGCGGTTACGAGCAGTACTTC
>-|TRBV5-4|TRBD2|TRBJ2-3
CASSLRLAGNTDTQYF
TGTGCCAGCAGCTTGCGACTAGCGGGGAACACAGATACGCAGTATTTT
>-|TRBV25-1|-|TRBJ2-5
CASSELQGGETQYF
TGTGCCAGCAGTGAATTGCAGGGAGGAGAGACCCAGTACTTC
>-|TRBV7-2|TRBD2|TRBJ2-3
CASSSPSGRRDTQYF
TGTGCCAGCAGCTCGCCCAGCGGGAGAAGAGATACGCAGTATTTT
>-|TRBV9|-|TRBJ1-2
CASSVDQFGGGYTF
TGTGCCAGCAGCGTAGATCAGTTTGGAGGCGGCTACACCTTC
>-|TRBV5-4|-|TRBJ2-6
CASSFGEGSSGANVLTF
TGTGCCAGCAGCTTTGGTGAAGGGAGCTCTGGGGCCAACGTCCTGACTTTC
>-|TRBV6-1|TRBD1|TRBJ1-2
CASSETGTGTNYGYTF
TGTGCCAGCAGTGAAACCGGGACAGGGACCAACTATGGCTACACCTTC
>once|TRBV2|TRBD2|TRBJ2-7
CASRGTSDYEQYF
TGTGCCAGCAGAGGGACTAGCGACTACGAGCAGTACTTC
>-|TRBV5-6|-|TRBJ1-4
CASSLDSGRPVEKLFF
TGTGCCAGCAGCTTGGACTCAGGGAGGCCTGTTGAAAAACTGTTTTTT
>-|TRBV6-1|-|TRBJ2-7
CASSDRAYEQYF
TGTGCCAGCAGTGACAGGGCCTACGAGCAGTACTTC
>-|TRBV7-9|TRBD1|TRBJ1-2
CASSLWTGKDYGYTF
TGTGCCAGCAGCTTGTGGACAGGGAAAGACTATGGCTACACCTTC
>-|TRBV2|TRBD1|TRBJ1-4
CASSEGGTGGEKLFF
TGTGCCAGCAGTGAAGGTGGGACAGGTGGCGAAAAACTGTTTTTT
>once|TRBV7-2|-|TRBJ2-5
CASSLGAAPETQYF
TGTGCCAGCAGCTTAGGGGCTGCGCCAGAGACCCAGTACTTC
>-|TRBV4-2|TRBD2|TRBJ2-5
CASSPGGIQETQYF
TGTGCCAGCAGCCCCGGGGGGATCCAAGAGACCCAGTACTTC
>-|TRBV5-6|-|TRBJ1-2
CASSLDRRSYGYTF
TGTGCCAGCAGCTTAGACAGAAGATCCTATGGCTACACCTTC